The 19 T cell receptor beta chains below come from one sample, sequenced in a study of cytomegalovirus exposure and HLA in healthy donors. The protocol was immunoSEQ multiplex PCR, while the TCRdb copy is restricted to in-frame clones and leaves out a portion. The profile shows around 150,000 clones, 88% of them singletons. Sample: PBMCs. These receptors were obtained from a man between 18 and 29 years old in good health and CMV-seronegative.

This clone was found a few times. The chain joins TRBV6-5 to TRBJ2-2; possible D gene TRBD1, 7 bases. The ends were cut back, 5 bases at V and 4 bases at J, with 14 bases in the middle. Germline CDR1 MNHEY, CDR2 SVGAGI. CDR3 size: 15 residues. CDR3 protein: CASSAFQGGTGELFF. The CDR3 DNA reads as TGTGCCAGCAGTGCCTTCCAGGGGGGCACCGGGGAGCTGTTTTTT.

The chain combines TRBV7-2 with TRBJ2-5; D is possibly TRBD1 (5 bases). CDR1 is SGHTA and CDR2 is FQGNSA in the germline V gene. Trimming cost V 3 bases and J 4 bases, with 18 bases left between them. The CDR3 is made up of 16 amino acids. CDR3 region: CASSFSPGFSGETQYF. CDR3 in DNA: TGTGCCAGCAGCTTTTCCCCAGGGTTTTCAGGAGAGACCCAGTACTTC.

The chain is built from TRBV19 and TRBJ2-7; TRBD1 matches 7 bases. With 3 bases clipped from V and 7 bases from J, the junction kept 9 bases outside the gene matches. CDR3 length: 14 amino acids. Germline V CDR1 and CDR2: LNHDA, SQIVND (reference sequence). The CDR3 DNA reads as TGTGCCAGTAGTATTTCGACAGGGTCCGGAGAGCAGTACTTC. Protein sequence: CASSISTGSGEQYF.

This chain joins TRBV6-5 and TRBJ2-7; tentatively, D is TRBD2 (6 bases). Germline lookup yields CDR1 MNHEY and CDR2 SVGAGI. The V end was cut by 5 bases, the J end by 3 bases, with 17 bases between. This CDR3 comprises 15 residues. The CDR3 region has the DNA TGTGCCAGCAGTCCGGGGACTTCCTCAAGCTACGAGCAGTACTTC. This translates into CASSPGTSSSYEQYF.

CDR3 nucleotides: TGTGCCAGCAGCCAAGATTGGGGGGACCAGCCCCAGCATTTT. Translated: CASSQDWGDQPQHF. The chain is built from TRBV4-2 and TRBJ1-5; D possibly corresponds to TRBD1 (5 bases). Trimming took off 0 bases at V and 7 bases at J, with 10 bases between the two ends. The CDR3 is 14 residues long. Per germline, CDR1 LGHNA and CDR2 YNFKEQ.

In the case of this clone: Other DNA sequences of this sample code for an identical CDR3. The chain joins TRBV18 to TRBJ2-5; weak D call: TRBD2 (5 bases). Germline-derived CDR1 and CDR2 are KGHSH and LQKENI. This CDR3 comprises 11 residues. The V gene lost 5 bases and the J gene lost 4 bases, with 5 bases spanning the gap. The CDR3 DNA reads as TGTGCCAGCTCAGGAGGAGAGACCCAGTACTTC. Translation: CASSGGETQYF.

The rearrangement uses TRBV6-1 and TRBJ1-4; a weak D match, TRBD1 (5 bases). CDR1 is MNHNS, CDR2 SASEGT, per germline. The CDR3 spans 17 residues. V was pared by 4 bases and J by 2 bases, with 17 bases between. The CDR3 DNA is TGTGCCAGCAGTGTTTCCTATTCAAGGGGTACTAATGAAAAACTGTTTTTT. Its translation: CASSVSYSRGTNEKLFF.

CDR3 sequence: CSVDGVLGGARETQYF. The CDR3, as DNA: TGCAGCGTTGATGGGGTTTTAGGGGGCGCGAGGGAGACCCAGTACTTC. The chain carries TRBV29-1 and TRBJ2-5, with TRBD1 identical over 7 bases. With 3 bases clipped from V and 5 bases from J, the junction kept 15 bases outside the gene matches. Germline V gene lookup returns CDR1 SQVTM and CDR2 ANQGSEA. The CDR3 runs to 16 residues.

V is TRBV10-1 and J is TRBJ1-5; D remains unclear. The germline CDR1 and CDR2 sequences are WNHNN and SYGVQD (reference sequence). The V and J ends lost 5 bases and 10 bases respectively, with 12 bases between them. This CDR3 comprises 12 residues. CDR3 protein: CASSSVGIPQHF. As DNA, the CDR3 is TGCGCCAGCAGTTCTGTCGGGATTCCCCAGCATTTT.

The chain carries TRBV6-1 and TRBJ2-7, with TRBD1 matching over 8 bases. From germline, CDR1 is MNHNS and CDR2 SASEGT. This CDR3 region has 17 residues. Written as DNA, the CDR3 is TGTGCCAGCAGAGAAGGGTGGTTTGGGACAGGAAGAGGAGAGCAGTACGTC. This gives the protein CASREGWFGTGRGEQYV.

The chain is built from TRBV29-1 and TRBJ1-1; a possible D gene is TRBD1 (5 bases). Trimming stripped 2 bases from V and 0 bases from J, with 7 bases between. The CDR3 loop spans 13 amino acids. Germline V CDR1 and CDR2: SQVTM, ANQGSEA. CDR3 sequence reads: CSVETGMNTEAFF. For the CDR3, the DNA is TGCAGCGTTGAAACAGGCATGAACACTGAAGCTTTCTTT.

The CDR3 protein is CASTSAGIVYEQFF. CDR3 DNA sequence: TGTGCCAGCACCTCAGCGGGCATTGTCTATGAGCAGTTCTTC. This chain joins TRBV28 and TRBJ2-1; TRBD2 might be the D (6 bases). CDR3 length equals 14 residues. V lost 7 bases and J lost 8, with 18 bases in between. Germline CDR1 reads MDHEN; CDR2 reads SYDVKM.

The rearrangement joins TRBV29-1 to TRBJ1-4; D call uncertain. Trimming took 2 bases from V and 6 from J, leaving 4 bases between them. The CDR3 has 11 residues. The germline V gene has CDR1 SQVTM and CDR2 ANQGSEA. This CDR3 is CSVETDEKLFF. The CDR3 DNA follows: TGCAGCGTTGAAACGGATGAAAAACTGTTTTTT.

The chain uses TRBV6-4 and TRBJ1-2; the D gene is possibly TRBD1 (5 bases). The V gene lost 6 bases and the J gene lost 8 bases, with 10 bases spanning the gap. In germline, CDR1 is MRHNA, CDR2 SNTAGT. The CDR3 loop spans 11 amino acids. The CDR3 spells CASRSGYGYTF. As DNA, the CDR3 is TGTGCCAGCAGATCAGGGTACGGCTACACCTTC.

This chain joins TRBV2 and TRBJ2-5, with TRBD2 matching over 7 bases. In germline, CDR1 is SNHLY, CDR2 FYNNEI. V shed 6 bases, J shed 5 bases, and the junction held 15 bases outside the gene matches. The CDR3 runs to 16 residues. This chain's CDR3 is CASSPGLAVGRETQYF. The DNA for the CDR3 is TGTGCCAGCAGCCCCGGGCTAGCGGTAGGGCGGGAGACCCAGTACTTC.

This rearrangement joins TRBV19 to TRBJ1-4; 7 positions match TRBD1. The CDR3 consists of 15 residues. Germline loops: CDR1 LNHDA, CDR2 SQIVND (reference sequence). The J segment lost 3 bases and the V segment lost 6 bases, leaving 7 bases of the junction unmatched. CDR3 bases: TGTGCCAGTAGCCCGAGGACAGGAGCTAATGAAAAACTGTTTTTT. Translation: CASSPRTGANEKLFF.

The chain carries TRBV7-8 and TRBJ1-2; 8 bases are shared with TRBD1. Germline trimming cut 5 bases from V and 8 bases from J; bases unmatched to any gene: 19. Germline CDR1 reads SGHVS; CDR2 reads FQNEAQ. The length of the CDR3 is 17 residues. Here the CDR3 DNA reads TGTGCCAGCAGCCCAGGCTTAGAGGACAGGGCGGATGGGGGCTACACCTTC. Translated: CASSPGLEDRADGGYTF.

This clone came up many times. V and J are TRBV4-2 and TRBJ2-5; 8 positions match TRBD2. CDR1 and CDR2 from the germline V gene are LGHNA and YNFKEQ. This CDR3 contains 16 residues. Germline trimming cut 0 bases from V and 1 base from J; bases unmatched to any gene: 4. The chain's CDR3 is CASSQEGGGSQETQYF. CDR3 nucleotide sequence: TGTGCCAGCAGCCAAGAGGGCGGGGGGTCCCAAGAGACCCAGTACTTC.

The chain couples TRBV19 to TRBJ2-7; TRBD2 matches 7 bases. The V and J ends lost 5 bases and 2 bases, in that order; junction bases with no gene match: 9. CDR3 size: 15 residues. CDR1 LNHDA and CDR2 SQIVND come from the germline V gene (reference sequence). The CDR3 loop reads CASSASGGEAYEQYF. The CDR3 DNA is TGTGCCAGTAGTGCCTCTGGGGGGGAGGCCTACGAGCAGTACTTC. The whole variable domain, remainder taken from reference TRBV19 and TRBJ2-7, is DGGITQSPKYLFRKEGQNVTLSCEQNLNHDAMYWYRQDPGQGLRLIYYSQIVNDFQKGDIAEGYSVSREKKESFPLTVTSAQKNPTAFYLCASSASGGEAYEQYFGPGTRLTVT.